A single sample gave rise to the 29 T cell receptor beta chains below, sequenced in a study of blood T cell repertoires in COVID-19. Profiling relied on immunoSEQ multiplex PCR, and the TCRdb table lists in-frame clones only, not all of them. The sample lists some 68,000 clones; 87% were seen once. The sample taken for sequencing was peripheral blood. The source is a woman between 45 and 60 years old with COVID-19, enrolled during active disease.

This clone was counted a single time. V and J are TRBV7-8 and TRBJ1-5; no clear D gene. Germline V CDR1 and CDR2: SGHVS, FQNEAQ. This CDR3 contains 13 residues. The V end was cut by 5 bases, the J end by 4 bases, with 9 bases between. The CDR3 sequence is CASSPDTNQPQHF. The CDR3 DNA reads as TGTGCCAGCAGCCCCGACACGAATCAGCCCCAGCATTTT.

This chain uses TRBV5-1 with TRBJ2-2; D is possibly TRBD1 (6 bases). CDR3 size: 15 residues. Germline values: CDR1 SGHRS, CDR2 YFSETQ. V dropped 1 base and J dropped 0 bases, with 7 bases sitting between them. The CDR3 region has the DNA TGCGCCAGCAGCTTGACAGGGTCGAACACCGGGGAGCTGTTTTTT. Amino acid sequence: CASSLTGSNTGELFF.

The rearrangement links TRBV2 to TRBJ2-1; D possibly corresponds to TRBD2 (5 bases). Per the germline V gene, CDR1 is SNHLY and CDR2 is FYNNEI. CDR3 length: 11 residues. Written as DNA, the CDR3 is TGTGCTACAGCGGAATACAATGAGCAGTTCTTC. Its protein product is CATAEYNEQFF.

The chain carries TRBV4-3 and TRBJ2-3; a weak D match, TRBD2 (5 bases). CDR1 is LGHNA, CDR2 YSLEER, per germline. This CDR3 has 19 amino acids. Trimming cost V 0 bases and J 2 bases, with 21 bases left between them. CDR3 bases: TGCGCCAGCAGCCAAGATTGGGGAAGCGGTACAACATACACAGATACGCAGTATTTT. Its protein product is CASSQDWGSGTTYTDTQYF.

J is TRBJ1-6 and V is TRBV5-6; a possible D gene is TRBD1 (5 bases). The CDR3 has 15 amino acids. Germline CDR1 is SGHDT and CDR2 is YYEEEE. V was shortened by 4 bases and J by 8 bases, with 16 bases between the two germline ends. CDR3 DNA: TGTGCCAGCAGCCACGCGGGGCAGGCCTATTCACCCCTCCACTTT. It is translated as CASSHAGQAYSPLHF.

The DNA for the CDR3 is TGTGCCAGCAGCCGACAGGGGACCTTCCAAGAGACCCAGTACTTC. This translates into CASSRQGTFQETQYF. V usage is TRBV28 and J usage is TRBJ2-5; TRBD1 aligns across 8 bases. Germline V gene lookup returns CDR1 MDHEN and CDR2 SYDVKM. Germline trimming cut 6 bases from V and 1 base from J; bases unmatched to any gene: 7. The CDR3 has 15 amino acids.

V is TRBV7-3 and J is TRBJ1-1, with TRBD1 matching 7 bases. Unmatched junction bases numbered 7, after V lost 2 bases and J lost 4 bases. In germline, CDR1 is SGHTA, CDR2 FQGTGA. This CDR3 contains 15 residues. The DNA for the CDR3 is TGTGCCAGCAGCTTACAACACAGGGGAGCCACTGAAGCTTTCTTT. Encoded protein: CASSLQHRGATEAFF.

The chain couples TRBV6-5 to TRBJ1-5; 7 bases agree with TRBD1. CDR3 length: 14 amino acids. Germline V gene lookup returns CDR1 MNHEY and CDR2 SVGAGI. The V segment lost 5 bases and the J segment 5 bases; nucleotides outside the gene matches: 6. This CDR3 is CASSPYRGDQPQHF. CDR3 DNA sequence: TGTGCCAGCAGTCCTTACAGGGGCGATCAGCCCCAGCATTTT.

The rearrangement links TRBV28 to TRBJ2-5, with TRBD2 identical over 9 bases. CDR1 and CDR2 from the germline V gene are MDHEN and SYDVKM. J gave up 2 bases and V 3 bases, and 4 bases lay outside the gene matches. The CDR3 has 15 residues. The CDR3 loop is CASSFSGRVQETQYF. The CDR3 bases are TGTGCCAGCAGTTTTAGCGGGAGAGTACAAGAGACCCAGTACTTC.

The chain recombines TRBV12-3 or TRBV12-4 with TRBJ1-2; D call uncertain. The CDR3 consists of 11 residues. Trimming removed 3 bases from V and 8 bases from J, with 7 bases in between. The DNA of the CDR3 is TGTGCCAGCAGTTTTTCCCGGGGCTACACCTTC. Encoded protein: CASSFSRGYTF.

This clone appeared a few times. The chain uses TRBV2 and TRBJ2-7; 8 nucleotides line up with TRBD2. J gave up 3 bases and V 5 bases, and 15 bases lay outside the gene matches. CDR1 and CDR2 (germline): SNHLY, FYNNEI. This CDR3 has 17 amino acids. CDR3 bases: TGTGCCAGCAGTCCCAACCCTTTACTAGCGGCAGTCTACGAGCAGTACTTC. Residues: CASSPNPLLAAVYEQYF.

This chain links TRBV9 with TRBJ1-3; no firm D call. In germline, CDR1 is SGDLS, CDR2 YYNGEE. V was pared by 2 bases and J by 0 bases, with 6 bases between. This CDR3 region has 14 residues. As DNA, the CDR3 is TGTGCCAGCAGCGTCGGTTCCTCTGGAAACACCATATATTTT. It encodes CASSVGSSGNTIYF.

The chain combines TRBV19 with TRBJ2-1; D is ambiguous. Germline V CDR1 and CDR2: LNHDA, SQIVND (reference sequence). The V end was cut by 0 bases, the J end by 2 bases, with 8 bases between. The CDR3 runs 15 residues. DNA for the CDR3: TGTGCCAGTAGTATAGATCCTAGTCCCTACAATGAGCAGTTCTTC. Amino acids: CASSIDPSPYNEQFF.

V usage is TRBV19 and J usage is TRBJ1-2; 7 bases are shared with TRBD1. J was trimmed by 3 bases and V by 5 bases; bases with no gene match: 6. The CDR3 loop spans 14 amino acids. Germline CDR1 and CDR2: LNHDA and SQIVND (reference sequence). The CDR3: CASSPTGVDYGYTF. CDR3 nucleotide sequence: TGTGCCAGTAGTCCAACAGGGGTAGACTATGGCTACACCTTC.

This clone showed up just once. The rearrangement joins TRBV7-8 to TRBJ1-1; tentatively, D is TRBD1 (6 bases). The CDR3 spans 16 residues. V lost 1 base to trimming and J lost 2 bases, with 14 bases between them. CDR1 is SGHVS and CDR2 is FQNEAQ in the germline V gene. The CDR3 region has the DNA TGTGCCAGCAGCTTAGAATATAGACAGGATAACACTGAAGCTTTCTTT. This encodes CASSLEYRQDNTEAFF.

This clone showed up just once. The CDR3 protein is CASSNRQETQYF. The CDR3, as DNA: TGTGCCAGTAGTAACAGGCAAGAGACCCAGTACTTC. The chain has TRBV19 and TRBJ2-5; tentatively, D is TRBD1 (5 bases). The CDR3 loop spans 12 amino acids. Per germline, CDR1 LNHDA and CDR2 SQIVND (reference sequence). Trimming left V 4 bases short and J 2 bases short, with 5 bases between.

The genes are TRBV2 and TRBJ1-2; D possibly corresponds to TRBD1 (6 bases). This CDR3 spans 15 amino acids. V lost 7 bases to trimming and J lost 1 base, with 16 bases between them. Germline assignment: CDR1 SNHLY and CDR2 FYNNEI. In nucleotides, the CDR3 is TGTGCCAGCACCCAGGACAGACTTATTAACTATGGCTACACCTTC. Residues: CASTQDRLINYGYTF.

Only one count was recorded for this clone. V gene TRBV5-8 combines with J gene TRBJ2-3, with 13 bases that match TRBD2. Germline V CDR1 and CDR2: SGHTS, YDEGEE. The J segment lost 6 bases and the V segment lost 4 bases, leaving 5 bases of the junction unmatched. The CDR3 spans 15 residues. The CDR3 sequence: CASSTGLAGEDTQYF. The CDR3 DNA follows: TGTGCCAGCAGCACTGGACTAGCGGGAGAGGATACGCAGTATTTT.

The chain uses TRBV4-2 and TRBJ2-3; D is perhaps TRBD2 (5 bases). The CDR3 has 15 residues. Germline V gene data show CDR1 as LGHNA and CDR2 as YNFKEQ. Trimming removed 0 bases from V and 4 bases from J, with 11 bases in between. The CDR3 here is CASSQEGNGADTQYF. CDR3 sequence (DNA): TGTGCCAGCAGCCAAGAGGGGAACGGGGCAGATACGCAGTATTTT.

This sequence joins TRBV28 and TRBJ2-7; weak D call: TRBD2 (5 bases). There are 14 residues in the CDR3. V dropped 3 bases and J dropped 0 bases, with 9 bases sitting between them. Germline V lookup: CDR1 MDHEN, CDR2 SYDVKM. The CDR3 coding sequence is TGTGCCAGCAGTTTTCTAGGACTCTCCTACGAGCAGTACTTC. It encodes CASSFLGLSYEQYF.

In this sample, this clone turned up once. The rearrangement links TRBV19 to TRBJ2-3; 8 bases fit TRBD2. J gave up 6 bases and V 6 bases, and 14 bases lay outside the gene matches. The CDR3 consists of 16 residues. Looked up from germline, CDR1 is LNHDA and CDR2 is SQIVND (reference sequence). CDR3 sequence (DNA): TGTGCCAGTAGGCCGAGGGCGGGAGGATATTCGGATACGCAGTATTTT. This translates into CASRPRAGGYSDTQYF.

V and J are TRBV7-7 and TRBJ2-7; 9 bases agree with TRBD2. CDR1 is SSHAT and CDR2 is FNYEAQ in the germline V gene (reference sequence). CDR3 length: 17 amino acids. The CDR3: CANLRPSGIIIAYEQYF. In nucleotides, the CDR3 is TGTGCTAACCTTAGGCCTAGCGGGATCATCATTGCCTACGAGCAGTACTTC.

This clone was observed a single time. The chain uses TRBV6-6 and TRBJ2-1, with D maybe TRBD2 (5 bases). The CDR3 has 15 residues. Trimming took 4 bases from V and 5 from J, leaving 15 bases between them. Germline CDR1 and CDR2: MNHNY and SVGAGI (reference sequence). CDR3 bases: TGTGCCAGCAGTTCCCGACTCGAGAGGGACAATGAGCAGTTCTTC. It codes for CASSSRLERDNEQFF.

The chain uses TRBV2 and TRBJ2-1; D unclear. This CDR3 has 12 amino acids. The V end was cut by 7 bases, the J end by 10 bases, with 14 bases between. Germline CDR1 and CDR2: SNHLY and FYNNEI. The CDR3 here is CASTGELSEQFF. CDR3 nucleotides: TGTGCCAGCACTGGAGAGCTTTCCGAGCAGTTCTTC. Full variable domain (missing parts from reference TRBV2 and TRBJ2-1): EPEVTQTPSHQVTQMGQEVILRCVPISNHLYFYWYRQILGQKVEFLVSFYNNEISEKSEIFDDQFSVERPDGSNFTLKIRSTKLEDSAMYFCASTGELSEQFFGPGTRLTVL.

The gene calls are TRBV11-2 and TRBJ2-3, with 7 bases lining up with TRBD2. This CDR3 region has 17 residues. Trimming cost V 5 bases and J 2 bases; bases outside gene matches: 13. The V gene's germline CDR1 is SGHAT and CDR2 FQNNGV. CDR3 region: CASSRTGWAGDTDTQYF. The CDR3 DNA reads TGTGCCAGCAGCCGGACCGGATGGGCGGGGGACACAGATACGCAGTATTTT.

The rearrangement links TRBV5-6 to TRBJ2-7, with 7 bases lining up with TRBD1. CDR1 is SGHDT and CDR2 is YYEEEE in the germline V gene. Trimming removed 2 bases from V and 2 bases from J; junction bases left unmatched: 4. There are 14 residues in the CDR3. CDR3 loop: CASSLQGFPYEQYF. The DNA of the CDR3 is TGTGCCAGCAGCTTACAGGGGTTTCCCTACGAGCAGTACTTC.

This clone has a single count. This chain uses TRBV15 with TRBJ2-5; D not certain. The ends were cut back, 4 bases at V and 0 bases at J, with 21 bases in the middle. CDR1 is LNHNV, CDR2 YYDKDF, per germline (reference sequence). CDR3 length: 18 residues. In DNA, the CDR3 is TGTGCCACCAGCAATCATCTCAGAGCGCACAAGTACCAAGAGACCCAGTACTTC. Translated: CATSNHLRAHKYQETQYF.

This sequence joins TRBV19 and TRBJ2-7; 9 bases map to TRBD1. The CDR3 has 14 amino acids. Trimming removed 6 bases from V and 5 bases from J; junction bases left unmatched: 8. The germline gives CDR1 LNHDA, CDR2 SQIVND (reference sequence). The CDR3 here is CASRTGTGNHEQYF. CDR3 DNA: TGTGCCAGTAGAACCGGGACAGGGAACCACGAGCAGTACTTC.

The chain combines TRBV7-6 with TRBJ1-6; 9 bases agree with TRBD1. Germline CDR1 reads SGHVS; CDR2 reads FNYEAQ. With V trimmed by 1 base and J by 8 bases, 3 bases remained unmatched. The length of the CDR3 is 15 residues. The CDR3 reads CASSLGGTGYSPLHF. CDR3 sequence (DNA): TGTGCCAGCAGCTTAGGTGGGACAGGGTATTCACCCCTCCACTTT.